This record looks at one T cell receptor beta chain sequence and its context. Its antigen is unknown. The sample belongs to a study of OX40 agonist ivuxolimab in advanced cancers. Study at large: More than 35% of patients had received prior checkpoint inhibitor therapy.

Broader study findings: CD4+ and CD8+ blood T cells expanded clonally by week 6 at 0.1 to 3.0 mg/kg. Patients with a partial response at 0.1-3.0 mg/kg had among the lowest clonal expansion.

Data came from immunoSEQ multiplex PCR; TCRdb stores just in-frame clones and leaves some out. The sample has tens of thousands of clones; approximately 90% are singletons. The CDR3 has 12 residues. From germline, CDR1 is SGHRS and CDR2 YFSETQ. Trimming left V 4 bases short and J 10 bases short, with 11 bases between. This sequence originates from an adult with an advanced solid tumor such as melanoma, head and neck, liver or kidney cancer. This chain uses TRBV5-1 with TRBJ1-4; no clear D. Material: CD4+ or CD8+ T cells sorted from blood, obtained in a trial of the OX40 agonist ivuxolimab. The CDR3 nucleotides read TGCGCCAGCAGCCCCCTGGAGGGAAAACTGTTTTTT. This sequence encodes CASSPLEGKLFF.